A selection of T cell receptor beta chains follows, all from one sample in a study of control samples from healthy donors and cancer patients. The data were produced by immunoSEQ multiplex PCR, yet TCRdb's version contains in-frame clones alone and is incomplete. The repertoire has roughly 120,000 clones, around nine tenths of them found once; the top ten carry over 2%. Material: blood. The receptors here all came from a woman aged 70-85 years in good health. The CDR3 runs from the conserved cysteine through the conserved F or W. D genes are given only for firm matches. Part of the rows lack a size; the others show once, few, many or a class for expanded clones.

cdr3_length d_call j_call v_call clone_size cdr3_aa cdr3_nt
14 NA TRBJ2-7 TRBV6-5 NA CASSSGTVGYEQYF TGTGCCAGCAGCTCCGGGACTGTCGGCTACGAGCAGTACTTC
14 TRBD1 TRBJ1-4 TRBV7-9 NA CASSPNTGVEKLFF TGTGCCAGCAGCCCAAATACAGGGGTTGAAAAACTGTTTTTT
15 TRBD1 TRBJ2-1 TRBV7-2 NA CASSIRTGPGHEQFF TGTGCCAGCAGCATTCGGACAGGGCCGGGGCATGAGCAGTTCTTC
18 TRBD1 TRBJ2-6 TRBV27 NA CASSLAGQGSRGANVLTF TGTGCCAGCAGTTTGGCCGGACAGGGATCACGTGGGGCCAACGTCCTGACTTTC
14 NA TRBJ1-3 TRBV5-6 NA CASSLGAVGNTIYF TGTGCCAGCAGCTTGGGTGCGGTTGGAAACACCATATATTTT
13 TRBD1 TRBJ1-5 TRBV19 NA CASSPTGERAQHF TGTGCCAGTAGCCCGACAGGGGAACGGGCCCAGCATTTT
16 TRBD1 TRBJ2-1 TRBV14 NA CASSPRGRIAYNEQFF TGTGCCAGCAGTCCGAGGGGGCGCATCGCCTACAATGAGCAGTTCTTC
13 NA TRBJ1-1 TRBV12-3/TRBV12-4 NA CACKTATNTEAFF TGTGCCTGCAAAACAGCGACCAACACTGAAGCTTTCTTT
12 NA TRBJ2-2 TRBV12-3/TRBV12-4 NA CASGTLPWELFF TGTGCCTCAGGCACCCTCCCATGGGAGCTGTTTTTT
12 NA TRBJ1-5 TRBV9 NA CASSVSSQPQHF TGTGCCAGCAGCGTCTCTAGTCAGCCCCAGCATTTT
13 TRBD2 TRBJ2-3 TRBV2 NA CASRRGGTDTQYF TGTGCCAGCCGGCGGGGGGGCACAGATACGCAGTATTTT
12 NA TRBJ1-2 TRBV11-3 NA CASSLGGYGYTF TGTGCCAGCAGCTTAGGCGGCTATGGCTACACCTTC
15 NA TRBJ1-5 TRBV27 NA CASSSRQDPIQPQHF TGTGCCAGCAGTTCCCGACAGGACCCCATTCAGCCCCAGCATTTT
11 NA TRBJ1-2 TRBV2 NA CASSPPYGYTF TGTGCCAGCAGTCCTCCTTATGGCTACACCTTC
13 NA TRBJ2-6 TRBV20-1 NA CSASRGGANVLTF TGCAGTGCTAGTCGTGGTGGGGCCAACGTCCTGACTTTC
13 NA TRBJ2-7 TRBV2 few CASNPGATYEQYF TGTGCCAGCAACCCAGGGGCCACCTACGAGCAGTACTTC
13 NA TRBJ1-1 TRBV6-6 once CASSYGYQKEAFF TGTGCCAGCAGTTACGGATATCAGAAGGAAGCTTTCTTT
14 NA TRBJ1-2 TRBV6-1 NA CASSEPVGRGSYTF TGTGCCAGCAGTGAACCCGTTGGGAGGGGTAGCTACACCTTC
13 NA TRBJ2-7 TRBV5-1 once CASSSTAGYEQYF TGCGCCAGCAGCTCAACCGCGGGGTACGAGCAGTACTTC
15 TRBD1 TRBJ1-1 TRBV5-4 NA CASSPRGQPNTEAFF TGTGCCAGCAGCCCAAGGGGACAGCCGAACACTGAAGCTTTCTTT
12 NA TRBJ1-4 TRBV7-6 NA CASSLVKEKLFF TGTGCCAGCAGCTTAGTCAAGGAAAAACTGTTTTTT
15 NA TRBJ1-1 TRBV5-5 NA CASSSRQGGTTEAFF TGTGCCAGCAGCTCTCGGCAGGGAGGGACCACTGAAGCTTTCTTT
18 TRBD2 TRBJ2-1 TRBV4-3 NA CASSQYAPLAGAYNEQFF TGCGCCAGCAGCCAGTATGCCCCCCTAGCGGGGGCCTACAATGAGCAGTTCTTC
13 NA TRBJ2-3 TRBV11-3 few CASSSLSTDTQYF TGTGCCAGCAGCTCCCTAAGCACAGATACGCAGTATTTT
13 NA TRBJ1-1 TRBV29-1 NA CSGHGGPDTEAFF TGCAGCGGACACGGGGGGCCGGACACTGAAGCTTTCTTT
16 NA TRBJ1-6 TRBV27 NA CATHQGTSTYNSPLHF TGTGCCACCCACCAAGGGACTTCAACCTATAATTCACCCCTCCACTTT
14 TRBD2 TRBJ2-7 TRBV7-8 NA CASRPGGALGEQYF TGTGCCAGCAGGCCCGGGGGGGCCCTTGGCGAGCAGTACTTC
12 NA TRBJ1-1 TRBV29-1 NA CSVLRDGTEAFF TGCAGCGTCCTCCGGGATGGGACTGAAGCTTTCTTT
15 NA TRBJ1-3 TRBV5-6 NA CASSFMGSSGNTIYF TGTGCCAGCAGCTTTATGGGGAGCTCTGGAAACACCATATATTTT
13 NA TRBJ1-5 TRBV12-5 NA CASGKGSNQPQHF TGTGCTAGTGGGAAGGGGAGCAATCAGCCCCAGCATTTT
15 NA TRBJ1-6 TRBV5-1 few CASSLAKRSDSPLHF TGCGCCAGCAGCTTGGCCAAGCGAAGCGATTCACCCCTCCACTTT
13 NA TRBJ2-7 TRBV19 NA CASSATPGYEQYF TGTGCCAGTAGTGCGACACCGGGCTACGAGCAGTACTTC
12 NA TRBJ2-7 TRBV6-1 NA CASSEVYSQQYF TGTGCCAGCAGTGAAGTTTACTCTCAGCAGTACTTC
11 NA TRBJ1-2 TRBV20-1 NA CSAGPSYGYTF TGCAGTGCAGGCCCGAGTTATGGCTACACCTTC
13 NA TRBJ1-1 TRBV12-5 NA CASGHRTGTEAFF TGTGCTAGTGGTCATCGGACGGGCACTGAAGCTTTCTTT
15 TRBD2 TRBJ2-3 TRBV2 NA CASSDRAGVTDTQYF TGTGCCAGCAGTGATCGAGCGGGGGTCACAGATACGCAGTATTTT
13 TRBD1 TRBJ1-2 TRBV12-5 NA CASGRDRNYGYTF TGTGCTAGTGGTCGGGACAGGAACTATGGCTACACCTTC
15 NA TRBJ1-1 TRBV7-2 NA CASRIRGLLNTEAFF TGTGCCAGCAGGATCAGGGGCTTACTGAACACTGAAGCTTTCTTT
16 NA TRBJ1-6 TRBV5-6 NA CASSLKAGSVGSPLHF TGTGCCAGCAGCTTGAAGGCAGGGTCTGTGGGGTCACCCCTCCACTTT
14 NA TRBJ2-5 TRBV5-6 NA CASSSLRGGETQYF TGTGCCAGCAGCTCGCTCAGGGGAGGAGAGACCCAGTACTTC
16 TRBD1 TRBJ1-2 TRBV4-3 few CASSQEVGQANYGYTF TGCGCCAGCAGCCAAGAAGTTGGACAGGCTAACTATGGCTACACCTTC
18 NA TRBJ1-1 TRBV14 NA CASSQERILGGQNTEAFF TGTGCCAGCAGCCAAGAGAGGATTCTGGGGGGGCAGAACACTGAAGCTTTCTTT
16 NA TRBJ1-6 TRBV5-8 NA CASETREMLYIPPLHF TGTGCCAGCGAGACCAGGGAAATGCTCTATATTCCACCCCTCCACTTT
14 NA TRBJ1-4 TRBV19 NA CASSQGPDNEKLFF TGTGCCAGTAGTCAAGGCCCCGATAATGAAAAACTGTTTTTT
11 TRBD1 TRBJ2-7 TRBV3-1/TRBV3-2 NA CASSRDSKQYF TGTGCCAGCAGCAGGGACAGCAAGCAGTACTTC